This entry lists 9 T cell receptor beta chains sequenced from one sample in a study of blood T cells in healthy people across ages. Alongside a J-beta primer mix, a sample-barcoded 5' primer served in a second PCR lasting about 6 to 12 cycles. TCRdb fed the 5' RACE reads into MiXCR, producing one record per CDR3 protein. The sample includes 750,000 or so distinct CDR3 sequences, around 25% of them seen just once. Separately, the same data were catalogued under a study of T cells of mothers and their children.

Input material: blood. Receptor source: a boy between 10 and 17 years old in good health.

Remarks on this clonotype: This may arise from a read error, as a much more abundant clone is one base away. V and J are TRBV7-9 and TRBJ2-1, with D uncertain. CDR1 is SEHNR and CDR2 is FQNEAQ in the germline V gene (reference sequence). V dropped 8 bases and J dropped 4 bases, with 3 bases sitting between them. There are 10 residues in the CDR3. In nucleotides, the CDR3 is TGTGCCAGCGCTTACAATGAGCAGTTCTTC. It specifies CASAYNEQFF.

This chain links TRBV5-1 with TRBJ2-5; 8 nucleotides match TRBD1. The CDR3 runs to 15 residues. The V and J ends lost 4 bases and 3 bases, in that order; junction bases with no gene match: 8. Germline CDR1 reads SGHRS; CDR2 reads YFSETQ. In DNA form, the CDR3 reads TGCGCCAGCAGCACCAGGACAGGGAAAGAAGAGACCCAGTACTTC. Translated: CASSTRTGKEETQYF.

This clonotype has only a few counts. V and J are TRBV28 and TRBJ2-5, with a tentative D call TRBD2 (6 bases). Gene TRBJ2-7 matches the end of the DNA better, so the J call may be wrong. The CDR3 runs 14 residues. Germline CDR1 MDHEN, CDR2 SYDVKM. The CDR3 region is CASSGGATGYEQYF. The CDR3 nucleotides read TGTGCCAGCAGTGGAGGGGCCACCGGTTACGAGCAGTACTTC.

V gene TRBV12-3 or TRBV12-4 combines with J gene TRBJ2-7; 10 bases align to TRBD1. The CDR3 has 13 residues. Trimming cost V 6 bases and J 6 bases; bases outside gene matches: 5. CDR3 DNA: TGTGCCAGCAGCGACAGGGGGCTGGGCGAGCAGTACTTC. It yields the protein CASSDRGLGEQYF.

The chain is built from TRBV12-3 or TRBV12-4 and TRBJ2-5; 10 bases match TRBD1. After removal of 6 bases from V and 5 bases from J, the junction contained 12 bases not matched to a gene. The CDR3 spans 16 residues. The CDR3 sequence is CASSPTPGQGRETQYF. CDR3 DNA: TGTGCCAGCAGCCCGACTCCGGGACAGGGGAGGGAGACCCAGTACTTC.

This clonotype was picked up a small number of times. The J gene is TRBJ2-5, the V gene TRBV4-1; 7 positions agree with TRBD1. After removal of 1 base from V and 6 bases from J, the junction contained 5 bases not matched to a gene. The CDR3 runs to 14 residues. Germline assignment: CDR1 MGHRA and CDR2 YSYEKL. CDR3 loop: CASSQVWDSKTQYF. In DNA, the CDR3 is TGCGCCAGCAGCCAAGTATGGGACAGTAAGACCCAGTACTTC.

There are a few counts of this clonotype. The rearrangement uses TRBV7-2 and TRBJ2-7; a weak D match, TRBD2 (6 bases). Germline CDR1 reads SGHTA; CDR2 reads FQGNSA. This CDR3 is 12 amino acids long. Trimming left V 3 bases short and J 5 bases short, with 8 bases between. The CDR3 nucleotides read TGTGCCAGCAGCTTCCGGGGGAACGAGCAGTACTTC. Amino acids: CASSFRGNEQYF.

The rearrangement joins TRBV18 to TRBJ1-3; no definite D call. Germline CDR1 KGHSH, CDR2 LQKENI. Deletions cut 8 bases from V and 7 bases from J, with 6 bases between. The CDR3 contains 10 residues. The CDR3 spells CASHDNTIYF. CDR3 nucleotide sequence: TGTGCCAGCCACGATAACACCATATATTTT.

V is TRBV7-2 and J is TRBJ2-5; 10 nucleotides align to TRBD1. The J call is doubtful: the DNA matches TRBJ2-1 better. The CDR3 contains 15 residues. From germline, CDR1 is SGHTA and CDR2 FQGNSA. As DNA, the CDR3 is TGTGCCAGCAGCTTAGTTGGGACAGGGGCGAATGAGCAGTTCTTC. Its translation: CASSLVGTGANEQFF.